These 11 T cell receptor beta chains originate from one sample sequenced in a study of T cell repertoires in cytomegalovirus infection. TCRdb re-derived calls from the reads in MiXCR, one entry per CDR3 protein. Of more than 150,000 distinct CDR3 sequences listed, approximately 19% are singletons. The sample consisted of PBMCs. These receptors originate from a human donor in good health (CMV status not recorded). Some clones in this sample may be carry-over from other donors' samples.

The gene calls are TRBV4-1 and TRBJ1-3; no definite D call. CDR3 length: 15 amino acids. Trimming took off 1 base at V and 0 bases at J, with 7 bases between the two ends. The V gene's germline CDR1 is MGHRA and CDR2 YSYEKL. The CDR3 DNA follows: TGCGCCAGCAGCCAAGTAGGGTACTCTGGAAACACCATATATTTT. This encodes CASSQVGYSGNTIYF.

The sample holds a few counts of this clonotype. The V call is TRBV7-8, the J call TRBJ2-7, with D tentatively TRBD1 (5 bases). Germline CDR1 is SGHVS and CDR2 is FQNEAQ. V lost 1 base and J 7 bases, leaving 14 bases between the germline ends. The CDR3 spans 14 residues. CDR3 protein: CASSLGHSGFEQYF. The CDR3 DNA is TGTGCCAGCAGCTTAGGGCACTCAGGGTTTGAGCAGTACTTC.

CDR3 sequence (DNA): TGTGCCAGCAGCCAAGGACAGCTAAATAATTCACCCCTCCACTTT. This codes for CASSQGQLNNSPLHF. V and J are TRBV4-2 and TRBJ1-6, with TRBD1 as a possible D gene (5 bases). The V end was cut by 1 base, the J end by 5 bases, with 9 bases between. The CDR3 covers 15 residues. Germline CDR1 reads LGHNA; CDR2 reads YNFKEQ.

The table lists this clonotype with a few counts. The V call is TRBV2, the J call TRBJ2-7; 7 bases line up with TRBD2. Germline trimming cut 11 bases from V and 3 bases from J; bases unmatched to any gene: 13. Germline V gene sequence: CDR1 SNHLY, CDR2 FYNNEI. The CDR3 covers 14 residues. The chain's CDR3 is CAGSSGTIGYEQYF. The CDR3 region has the DNA TGTGCCGGATCATCCGGGACTATCGGCTACGAGCAGTACTTC. Full variable domain (outside the CDR3, taken from reference TRBV2 and TRBJ2-7): EPEVTQTPSHQVTQMGQEVILRCVPISNHLYFYWYRQILGQKVEFLVSFYNNEISEKSEIFDDQFSVERPDGSNFTLKIRSTKLEDSAMYFCAGSSGTIGYEQYFGPGTRLTVT.

At least ten counts were recorded for this clonotype. The J gene is TRBJ1-1, the V gene TRBV12-3 or TRBV12-4; no definite D call. There are 15 residues in the CDR3. V lost 4 bases and J lost 0, with 12 bases in between. CDR3 region: CASSWRREMNTEAFF. The CDR3 DNA follows: TGTGCCAGCAGTTGGAGACGGGAAATGAACACTGAAGCTTTCTTT.

This clonotype has a handful of counts. The V call is TRBV5-4, the J call TRBJ2-7; 7 bases match TRBD2. The ends lost 0 bases at V and 3 bases at J; junction bases unmatched: 9. CDR1 and CDR2 (germline): SGHNT, YYREEE (reference sequence). The CDR3 is made up of 16 amino acids. The CDR3 reads CASSLEATSYIYEQYF. DNA for the CDR3: TGTGCCAGCAGCTTGGAGGCGACTAGCTACATCTACGAGCAGTACTTC.

The chain's CDR3 is CASSFRLSTANYGYTF. CDR3 bases: TGTGCCAGCAGTTTCAGACTATCGACGGCTAACTATGGCTACACCTTC. The rearrangement links TRBV28 to TRBJ1-2, with no clear D. The CDR3 runs to 16 residues. CDR1 and CDR2 (germline): MDHEN, SYDVKM. The V end was cut by 3 bases, the J end by 0 bases, with 14 bases between.

The chain carries TRBV7-8 and TRBJ2-1; tentative D call: TRBD1 (5 bases). The CDR3 spans 18 residues. Germline-derived CDR1 and CDR2 are SGHVS and FQNEAQ. The germline V and J ends were trimmed by 1 base and 3 bases, with 19 bases remaining between them. The CDR3 sequence: CASSLVRGDRWYYNEQFF. The CDR3 nucleotides read TGTGCCAGCAGCTTAGTTCGTGGTGACAGATGGTACTACAATGAGCAGTTCTTC.

This clonotype has more than one count but fewer than ten. The chain has TRBV4-1 and TRBJ2-5; D gene unclear. CDR1 and CDR2 (germline): MGHRA, YSYEKL. This CDR3 contains 15 residues. Trimming shortened V by 5 bases and J by 5 bases, and 18 bases separated the two germline ends. The CDR3: CASSEQAVSGETQYF. CDR3 DNA: TGCGCCAGCAGCGAGCAGGCAGTCAGTGGGGAGACCCAGTACTTC.

The V call is TRBV7-2, the J call TRBJ1-2; D gene ambiguous. There are 13 residues in the CDR3. CDR1 is SGHTA, CDR2 FQGNSA, per germline. Between the trimmed V and J ends, which lost 4 bases and 4 bases, there was a span of 10 bases. The CDR3 is CASSSRYGYGYTF. CDR3 nucleotide sequence: TGTGCCAGCAGCTCCCGATATGGCTATGGCTACACCTTC.

This clonotype was counted only a few times. This sequence joins TRBV28 and TRBJ2-7, with D hard to call. The CDR3 totals 13 residues. Trimming removed 3 bases at V and 0 bases at J, with 6 bases between. Germline CDR1 is MDHEN and CDR2 is SYDVKM. The CDR3 region is CASSFANSYEQYF. The CDR3 coding sequence is TGTGCCAGCAGTTTTGCAAACTCCTACGAGCAGTACTTC.